This T cell receptor beta chain was recorded in a study of identifying expanded T cells in peripheral blood. Findings of the study overall: Clone count variance between approximately two-week samples rose with total template count.

Per the germline V gene, CDR1 is MNHEY and CDR2 is SVGAGI. V was trimmed by 4 bases and J by 8 bases, leaving 14 bases between them. The CDR3 consists of 13 residues. Produced via immunoSEQ multiplex PCR; TCRdb's table is partial and in-frame only. The sample lists about 100,000 clones; about 90% were seen once. With regard to this clone: The antigen remains unidentified.

No infections or other immune events were documented during collection. The origin of this receptor is a person aged 18 to 69 in good health. The sample consisted of blood. The chain is built from TRBV6-5 and TRBJ1-2, with a weak D call TRBD1 (6 bases). CDR3 nucleotides: TGTGCCAGCAGTTCACAGGGATCGGGAGGCTACACCTTC. The encoded protein is CASSSQGSGGYTF.